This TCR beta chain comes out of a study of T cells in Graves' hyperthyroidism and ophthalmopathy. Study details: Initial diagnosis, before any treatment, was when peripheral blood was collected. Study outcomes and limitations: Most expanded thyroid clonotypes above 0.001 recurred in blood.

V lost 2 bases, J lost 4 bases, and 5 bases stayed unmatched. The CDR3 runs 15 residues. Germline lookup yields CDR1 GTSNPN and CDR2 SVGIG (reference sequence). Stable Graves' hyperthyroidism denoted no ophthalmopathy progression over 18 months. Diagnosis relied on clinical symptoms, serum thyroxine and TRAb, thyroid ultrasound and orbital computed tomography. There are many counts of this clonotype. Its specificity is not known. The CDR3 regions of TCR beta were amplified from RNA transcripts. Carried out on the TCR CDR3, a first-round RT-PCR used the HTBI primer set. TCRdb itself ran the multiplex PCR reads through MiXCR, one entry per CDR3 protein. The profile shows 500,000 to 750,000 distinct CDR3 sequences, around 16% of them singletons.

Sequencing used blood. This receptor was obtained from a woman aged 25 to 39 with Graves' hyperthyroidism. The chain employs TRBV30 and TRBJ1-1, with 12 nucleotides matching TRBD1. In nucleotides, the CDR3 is TGTGCCTGGAGTCCCGGGACAGGGGGCTCCACTGAAGCTTTCTTT. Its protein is CAWSPGTGGSTEAFF.